The next 31 T cell receptor beta chains were all read from a single sample in a study of blood T cell repertoires in COVID-19. The data were produced by immunoSEQ multiplex PCR, yet TCRdb's version contains in-frame clones alone and is incomplete. The sample gives 75,000 to 95,000 clones, 82% of which show up once; 27% is in the top ten. The material sequenced was peripheral blood. The source is a human donor in a cohort sampled during active COVID-19.

This clone was observed a handful of times. The chain links TRBV7-9 to TRBJ1-5; the match to TRBD1 covers 7 bases. The ends lost 6 bases at V and 5 bases at J; junction bases unmatched: 4. CDR1 and CDR2 from the germline V gene are SEHNR and FQNEAQ (reference sequence). There are 13 residues in the CDR3. CDR3 loop: CASSGTVDQPQHF. CDR3 sequence (DNA): TGTGCCAGCAGTGGGACAGTAGATCAGCCCCAGCATTTT. Full variable domain (rest looked up from reference TRBV7-9 and TRBJ1-5): DTGVSQNPRHKITKRGQNVTFRCDPISEHNRLYWYRQTLGQGPEFLTYFQNEAQLEKSRLLSDRFSAERPKGSFSTLEIQRTEQGDSAMYLCASSGTVDQPQHFGDGTRLSIL.

The chain joins TRBV9 to TRBJ1-3; D is unresolved. V lost 4 bases and J 0 bases, leaving 14 bases between the germline ends. CDR1 is SGDLS and CDR2 is YYNGEE in the germline V gene. The CDR3 has 16 residues. CDR3 region: CASSPSQANSGNTIYF. Here the CDR3 DNA reads TGTGCCAGCAGCCCGAGCCAGGCGAACTCTGGAAACACCATATATTTT.

In the case of this clone: Mismatch with germline at one junction end may stem from a read error. The same CDR3 is also encoded by other DNA sequences in this sample. The rearrangement joins TRBV11-2 to TRBJ1-1, with D unresolved. This CDR3 is built from 13 residues. The germline gives CDR1 SGHAT, CDR2 FQNNGV. The CDR3 reads CASSLGEYTEAFF. CDR3 nucleotides: TGTGCCAGCAGTTTAGGAGAATATACTGAAGCTTTCTTT.

V is TRBV30 and J is TRBJ1-2; 10 bases fit TRBD1. The CDR3 runs to 16 residues. The V segment lost 8 bases and the J segment 4 bases; nucleotides outside the gene matches: 16. Germline lookup yields CDR1 GTSNPN and CDR2 SVGIG (reference sequence). The CDR3 region is CARASGTGASFYGYTF. In DNA form, the CDR3 reads TGTGCCCGAGCTTCCGGGACAGGGGCTTCCTTCTATGGCTACACCTTC.

The CDR3 region has the DNA TGCGCCAGCAGCGCCTCAGGGGGGACCTATGGCTACACCTTC. The encoded protein is CASSASGGTYGYTF. The J gene is TRBJ1-2, the V gene TRBV5-1; 7 bases are shared with TRBD1. The CDR3 has 14 amino acids. Losses at the gene ends were 4 bases for V and 4 bases for J; bases not matched to a gene: 7. Germline values: CDR1 SGHRS, CDR2 YFSETQ.

The chain carries TRBV11-2 and TRBJ1-3, with TRBD1 identical over 8 bases. This CDR3 spans 16 amino acids. Germline V gene sequence: CDR1 SGHAT, CDR2 FQNNGV. Unmatched junction bases numbered 8, after V lost 2 bases and J lost 5 bases. The CDR3 DNA reads TGTGCCAGCAGCTTATTCCAGGGGGCAGGTCGAAACACCATATATTTT. Translated, it gives CASSLFQGAGRNTIYF.

The chain joins TRBV7-3 to TRBJ2-3; possible D gene TRBD2, 5 bases. Germline CDR1 is SGHTA and CDR2 is FQGTGA. The V and J ends lost 3 bases and 5 bases respectively, with 12 bases between them. There are 14 residues in the CDR3. In nucleotides, the CDR3 is TGTGCCAGCAGCTTGCGTAGCGTGGGAGATACGCAGTATTTT. Translation: CASSLRSVGDTQYF.

The chain has TRBV7-3 and TRBJ2-2; 7 bases agree with TRBD1. Germline-derived CDR1 and CDR2 are SGHTA and FQGTGA. The V and J ends lost 5 bases and 0 bases, in that order; junction bases with no gene match: 3. The CDR3 covers 15 residues. The CDR3 is CASSLQGTNTGELFF. Written as DNA, the CDR3 is TGTGCCAGCAGCCTACAGGGGACGAACACCGGGGAGCTGTTTTTT.

This sequence joins TRBV29-1 and TRBJ2-5, with TRBD1 identical over 8 bases. The CDR3 length is 14 residues. From germline, CDR1 is SQVTM and CDR2 ANQGSEA. Trimming removed 5 bases from V and 3 bases from J; junction bases left unmatched: 8. The CDR3 DNA reads TGCAGCGTTTTAGGAGACAGGGGAGAAGAGACCCAGTACTTC. It yields the protein CSVLGDRGEETQYF.

The chain has TRBV29-1 and TRBJ2-4; D is ambiguous. The CDR3 runs to 13 residues. V was pared by 6 bases and J by 0 bases, with 9 bases between. Germline V gene sequence: CDR1 SQVTM, CDR2 ANQGSEA. The CDR3 DNA reads as TGCAGCGTCCTACAGCTAGCCAAAAACATTCAGTACTTC. This codes for CSVLQLAKNIQYF. Together with reference TRBV29-1 and TRBJ2-4, the CDR3 gives the full variable domain: SAVISQKPSRDICQRGTSLTIQCQVDSQVTMMFWYRQQPGQSLTLIATANQGSEATYESGFVIDKFPISRPNLTFSTLTVSNMSPEDSSIYLCSVLQLAKNIQYFGAGTRLSVL.

This rearrangement joins TRBV5-1 to TRBJ1-1; D is possibly TRBD1 (5 bases). V was pared by 4 bases and J by 3 bases, with 19 bases between. Germline CDR1 is SGHRS and CDR2 is YFSETQ. The length of the CDR3 is 16 residues. The CDR3 reads CASSRGFGPWDTEAFF. DNA of the CDR3: TGCGCCAGCAGCCGGGGGTTCGGACCCTGGGACACTGAAGCTTTCTTT.

This clone was detected only once. The rearrangement joins TRBV6-5 to TRBJ1-2; D perhaps matches TRBD1 (5 bases). Per the germline V gene, CDR1 is MNHEY and CDR2 is SVGAGI. The CDR3 sequence is 13 residues long. V was trimmed by 5 bases and J by 2 bases, leaving 9 bases between them. CDR3 residues: CASSRTRNYGYTF. The CDR3 coding sequence is TGTGCCAGCAGTCGGACACGGAACTATGGCTACACCTTC.

This chain joins TRBV30 and TRBJ1-2; the D gene is possibly TRBD1 (6 bases). The length of the CDR3 is 14 residues. The V and J ends lost 5 bases and 3 bases respectively, with 16 bases between them. CDR1 and CDR2 (germline): GTSNPN, SVGIG (reference sequence). The CDR3 is CAWSIGGAYYGYTF. The CDR3 DNA reads TGTGCCTGGTCCATTGGGGGGGCTTACTATGGCTACACCTTC.

This clone is termed medium-sized. This chain links TRBV5-6 with TRBJ1-2; tentative D call: TRBD1 (6 bases). Germline V CDR1 and CDR2: SGHDT, YYEEEE. V was cut by 3 bases and J by 6 bases, with 12 bases left in between. The CDR3 runs to 13 residues. CDR3 nucleotide sequence: TGTGCCAGCAGCTCGGCAGGGGTTCATGGCTACACCTTC. As protein: CASSSAGVHGYTF.

The rearrangement uses TRBV7-3 and TRBJ2-5, with a tentative D call TRBD2 (5 bases). This CDR3 is built from 15 residues. V was shortened by 6 bases and J by 5 bases, with 19 bases between the two germline ends. The germline gives CDR1 SGHTA, CDR2 FQGTGA. CDR3 coding DNA: TGTGCCAGCAGTCGCGGTGGGGAGCGAGGGGAGACCCAGTACTTC. Protein product: CASSRGGERGETQYF.

The V and J genes are TRBV5-1 and TRBJ2-3, with D perhaps matching TRBD1 (6 bases). V gave up 7 bases and J gave up 2 bases, with 11 bases separating them. Germline lookup yields CDR1 SGHRS and CDR2 YFSETQ. This CDR3 has 13 residues. The CDR3 protein is CASGQWITDTQYF. CDR3 in DNA: TGCGCCAGCGGACAGTGGATCACAGATACGCAGTATTTT.

The CDR3 here is CASTPLDRPGGYTF. For the CDR3, the DNA is TGTGCCAGCACCCCACTGGACAGACCAGGTGGCTACACCTTC. The chain recombines TRBV27 with TRBJ1-2; D might be TRBD1 (6 bases). Trimming removed 7 bases from V and 7 bases from J, with 19 bases in between. Germline V gives CDR1 MNHEY, CDR2 SMNVEV (reference sequence). The CDR3 is 14 amino acids.

The J gene is TRBJ1-4, the V gene TRBV7-9, with 8 bases identical to TRBD1. After removal of 5 bases from V and 8 bases from J, the junction contained 13 bases not matched to a gene. CDR1 SEHNR and CDR2 FQNEAQ come from the germline V gene (reference sequence). The CDR3 runs 16 residues. The DNA for the CDR3 is TGTGCCAGCAGCCGAACGGACAGGGACATTGGCGAAAAACTGTTTTTT. Translation gives CASSRTDRDIGEKLFF.

This sequence joins TRBV2 and TRBJ2-1; the D gene is possibly TRBD2 (5 bases). V was trimmed by 4 bases and J by 5 bases, leaving 9 bases between them. The CDR3 runs 13 residues. The V gene's germline CDR1 is SNHLY and CDR2 FYNNEI. The CDR3 is CASSGGLHNEQFF. The CDR3 DNA reads as TGTGCCAGCAGTGGAGGGCTTCACAATGAGCAGTTCTTC.

The genes are TRBV12-5 and TRBJ2-7; a weak D match, TRBD2 (6 bases). Germline V gives CDR1 LGHNT, CDR2 FRNRAP. V lost 6 bases, J lost 1 base, and 7 bases lay in between. The CDR3 has 12 residues. CDR3 DNA: TGTGCTAGTGGGCGGGATTCCTACGAGCAGTACTTC. Translation gives CASGRDSYEQYF. The full variable domain, in which reference TRBV12-5 and TRBJ2-7 provide the parts outside the CDR3, is DARVTQTPRHKVTEMGQEVTMRCQPILGHNTVFWYRQTMMQGLELLAYFRNRAPLDDSGMPKDRFSAEMPDATLATLKIQPSEPRDSAVYFCASGRDSYEQYFGPGTRLTVT.

The chain links TRBV28 to TRBJ1-2; perhaps TRBD1 as D (5 bases). This CDR3 is 15 amino acids long. From germline, CDR1 is MDHEN and CDR2 SYDVKM. V lost 5 bases to trimming and J lost 4 bases, with 17 bases between them. Written as DNA, the CDR3 is TGTGCCAGCAGTGACTCCCAGGGTCGCGCCTATGGCTACACCTTC. Translation gives CASSDSQGRAYGYTF.

This rearrangement joins TRBV2 to TRBJ1-1, with 8 bases aligning to TRBD1. CDR1 is SNHLY and CDR2 is FYNNEI in the germline V gene. The CDR3 runs to 15 residues. The ends lost 6 bases at V and 5 bases at J; junction bases unmatched: 11. In nucleotides, the CDR3 is TGTGCCAGCAGAGCGATCATAGACAGGGGAACTGAAGCTTTCTTT. Its translation: CASRAIIDRGTEAFF.

The chain has TRBV5-1 and TRBJ1-1; D is unclear. This CDR3 is 13 amino acids long. The V end was cut by 4 bases, the J end by 2 bases, with 9 bases between. Germline V gives CDR1 SGHRS, CDR2 YFSETQ. CDR3 sequence reads: CASSTVDNTEAFF. Here the CDR3 DNA reads TGCGCCAGCAGCACAGTGGATAACACTGAAGCTTTCTTT.

The chain is built from TRBV27 and TRBJ1-1, with 9 bases lining up with TRBD1. V shed 6 bases and J 4 bases; nucleotides not matched to a gene: 15. The CDR3 spans 17 residues. Germline V gives CDR1 MNHEY, CDR2 SMNVEV (reference sequence). CDR3 nucleotide sequence: TGTGCCAGCAGCCCCTATCAGGACAGGGGTTTGGCCACTGAAGCTTTCTTT. Encoded protein: CASSPYQDRGLATEAFF.

The V gene is TRBV30, the J gene TRBJ1-3; weak D call: TRBD1 (6 bases). The CDR3 sequence is 15 residues long. Trimming removed 5 bases from V and 0 bases from J, with 14 bases in between. Germline lookup yields CDR1 GTSNPN and CDR2 SVGIG (reference sequence). The CDR3 nucleotides read TGTGCCTGGGGGGTTAACAGGGACTCTGGAAACACCATATATTTT. Its protein is CAWGVNRDSGNTIYF.

The rearrangement links TRBV27 to TRBJ2-2; D perhaps matches TRBD2 (7 bases). CDR1 MNHEY and CDR2 SMNVEV come from the germline V gene (reference sequence). The CDR3 extends over 14 amino acids. The V end lost 6 bases, the J end lost 6 bases, and 14 bases lay between the germline ends. The CDR3 loop is CASSHLGGAGELFF. The DNA of the CDR3 is TGTGCCAGCAGCCACCTAGGGGGGGCCGGGGAGCTGTTTTTT.

V and J are TRBV5-6 and TRBJ2-3; D remains unclear. V gave up 1 base and J gave up 3 bases, with 12 bases separating them. From germline, CDR1 is SGHDT and CDR2 YYEEEE. The CDR3 has 15 residues. CDR3 amino acids: CASSLWPPLTDTQYF. The CDR3 nucleotides are TGTGCCAGCAGCTTGTGGCCGCCATTGACAGATACGCAGTATTTT.

The CDR3 loop is CASSPRDRAFSPLHF. CDR3 sequence (DNA): TGTGCCAGCAGCCCCAGGGACAGGGCCTTTTCACCCCTCCACTTT. V gene TRBV9 combines with J gene TRBJ1-6, with TRBD1 matching over 9 bases. The V and J ends lost 4 bases and 9 bases, in that order; junction bases with no gene match: 8. Germline CDR1 and CDR2: SGDLS and YYNGEE. CDR3 size: 15 residues.

Only one count was recorded for this clone. CDR3 DNA sequence: TGTGCCAGCAGCCACCTTGCCGGGAGTATCACAGATACGCAGTATTTT. Translated: CASSHLAGSITDTQYF. The chain is built from TRBV3-1 (or the pseudogene TRBV3-2) and TRBJ2-3; TRBD2 is a possible D gene (6 bases). V lost 3 bases and J lost 2, with 15 bases in between. The CDR3 consists of 16 residues. Germline V gives CDR1 LGHDT, CDR2 YNNKEL (reference sequence).

The CDR3 sequence: CASSSGTGGSGANVLTF. The CDR3 DNA reads TGTGCCAGCAGTTCCGGGACAGGGGGCTCTGGGGCCAACGTCCTGACTTTC. The rearrangement uses TRBV6-4 and TRBJ2-6, with 11 positions matching TRBD1. CDR1 and CDR2 (germline): MRHNA, SNTAGT. J lost 0 bases, V lost 5 bases, and 3 bases had no gene match. The CDR3 is made up of 17 amino acids.

The CDR3 DNA reads TGTGCCAGCAGACCCTTCAGGGGGCTAGACCTTGAAGCTTTCTTT. Protein: CASRPFRGLDLEAFF. The chain combines TRBV6-6 with TRBJ1-1; TRBD1 agrees at 8 bases. The length of the CDR3 is 15 residues. V dropped 6 bases and J dropped 7; count of bases not matched to a gene: 13. The germline V gene has CDR1 MNHNY and CDR2 SVGAGI (reference sequence).